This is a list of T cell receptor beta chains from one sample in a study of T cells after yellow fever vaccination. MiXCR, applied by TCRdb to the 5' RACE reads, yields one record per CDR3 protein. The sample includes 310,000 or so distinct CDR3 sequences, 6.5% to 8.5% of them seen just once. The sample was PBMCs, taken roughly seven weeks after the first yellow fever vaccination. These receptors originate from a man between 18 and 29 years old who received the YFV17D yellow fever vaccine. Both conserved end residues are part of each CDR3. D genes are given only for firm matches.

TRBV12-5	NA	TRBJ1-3	TGTGCTAGTGATTTGGTACCCGGCTACCTCTCTGGAAACACCATATATTTT	CASDLVPGYLSGNTIYF
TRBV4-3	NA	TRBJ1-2	TGCGCCAGCAGCCAGAGGGGAGGGTATGGCTACACCTTC	CASSQRGGYGYTF
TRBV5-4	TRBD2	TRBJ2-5	TGTGCCAGCAGCTTCCCATCGACTAGCGGGCCTCAAGAGACCCAGTACTTC	CASSFPSTSGPQETQYF